Listed below are T cell receptor beta chains from one sample, sequenced in a study of blood T cell repertoires in COVID-19. Here immunoSEQ multiplex PCR was the method, and the copy in TCRdb shows in-frame clones only, minus some. The data show about 45,000 clones, with 55% to 75% seen just once and 5.5% to 6.5% held by the top ten. The material sequenced was peripheral blood. The receptor set was obtained from a man at least 80 years old with acute or convalescent COVID-19. CDR3s leave out the opening cysteine and the closing phenylalanine or tryptophan.

V gene: TRBV7-2; J gene: TRBJ2-5; CDR3 protein: ASSLEGLAGVRTQY
V gene: TRBV19; J gene: TRBJ2-7; CDR3 protein: ASSQRQAYEQY
V gene: TRBV25-1; J gene: TRBJ2-7; CDR3 protein: ASSADRAYEQY
V gene: TRBV9; J gene: TRBJ2-2; CDR3 protein: ASSVEEGQDTNTGELF
V gene: TRBV10-3; J gene: TRBJ2-5; CDR3 protein: AISLQGAWETQY
V gene: TRBV25-1; J gene: TRBJ2-2; CDR3 protein: ASSGLAGATTGELF
V gene: TRBV25-1; J gene: TRBJ1-5; CDR3 protein: ASSEFGSGQPQH
V gene: TRBV5-1; J gene: TRBJ1-1; CDR3 protein: ASSLNPPEVNTEAF
V gene: TRBV19; J gene: TRBJ2-1; CDR3 protein: ASRTSGRGVYNEQF
V gene: TRBV28; J gene: TRBJ1-4; CDR3 protein: ASSLRSLRKEKLF
V gene: TRBV5-5; J gene: TRBJ2-1; CDR3 protein: ASSPGLHNEQF
V gene: TRBV5-1; J gene: TRBJ2-3; CDR3 protein: ASSPGLADTQY
V gene: TRBV27; J gene: TRBJ2-1; CDR3 protein: ASSPYAGEQF
V gene: TRBV24-1; J gene: TRBJ2-1; CDR3 protein: ATSDPAGRYNEQF
V gene: TRBV18; J gene: TRBJ1-5; CDR3 protein: ASSHTALMAGGPSNQPQH
V gene: TRBV24-1; J gene: TRBJ2-1; CDR3 protein: ATSDNTYRGRANEQF
V gene: TRBV19; J gene: TRBJ2-7; CDR3 protein: ASRGTGLNYAQY
V gene: TRBV5-1; J gene: TRBJ1-2; CDR3 protein: ASSLARDYGYT
V gene: TRBV9; J gene: TRBJ1-1; CDR3 protein: ASSLSRDGEAF
V gene: TRBV12-3/TRBV12-4; J gene: TRBJ1-2; CDR3 protein: ASSGQTNYGYT
V gene: TRBV5-4; J gene: TRBJ1-4; CDR3 protein: ASSLWGTGNEKLF
V gene: TRBV5-1; J gene: TRBJ1-4; CDR3 protein: ASTAGGRANEKLF
V gene: TRBV6-5; J gene: TRBJ2-5; CDR3 protein: ASSYIGGGRETQY
V gene: TRBV7-9; J gene: TRBJ1-1; CDR3 protein: ASSPRTDTEAF
V gene: TRBV5-1; J gene: TRBJ2-7; CDR3 protein: ASSSTTSGTISYEQY
V gene: TRBV1; J gene: TRBJ1-2; CDR3 protein: TSSQEGRGVGYGYT
V gene: TRBV7-7; J gene: TRBJ2-7; CDR3 protein: ASSFGGTGERGEQY
V gene: TRBV5-6; J gene: TRBJ1-1; CDR3 protein: ASSRRLGGSTEAF
V gene: TRBV5-1; J gene: TRBJ1-6; CDR3 protein: ASSSTVNSPLH
V gene: TRBV6-5; J gene: TRBJ2-7; CDR3 protein: ATSRAGDEQY
V gene: TRBV7-2; J gene: TRBJ2-5; CDR3 protein: ASSRPAFGGGRYQETQY
V gene: TRBV27; J gene: TRBJ1-2; CDR3 protein: ASSLRGGVLNHGYT
V gene: TRBV9; J gene: TRBJ2-4; CDR3 protein: ASSVGIVGLQY
V gene: TRBV19; J gene: TRBJ2-3; CDR3 protein: ASTDGASGLADTQY
V gene: TRBV5-1; J gene: TRBJ1-1; CDR3 protein: ASSLDGGAPGTEAF
V gene: TRBV3-1/TRBV3-2; J gene: TRBJ1-6; CDR3 protein: ASSLVWSLNSPLH
V gene: TRBV23-1; J gene: TRBJ1-5; CDR3 protein: ASSPGTGGHQPQH
V gene: TRBV5-1; J gene: TRBJ2-1; CDR3 protein: ASSFRDTPYNEQF
V gene: TRBV5-1; J gene: TRBJ1-1; CDR3 protein: ASLRPGSAEAF
V gene: TRBV6-1; J gene: TRBJ1-1; CDR3 protein: ASSEGRFTEAF
V gene: TRBV10-2; J gene: TRBJ2-1; CDR3 protein: ASSVSPGLAGFHEQF
V gene: TRBV19; J gene: TRBJ1-5; CDR3 protein: ASSILGDSNQPQH
V gene: TRBV19; J gene: TRBJ2-7; CDR3 protein: ASSISGRPIRVYEQY
V gene: TRBV15; J gene: TRBJ2-3; CDR3 protein: ATSRVSGSGTDTQY
V gene: TRBV10-3; J gene: TRBJ1-2; CDR3 protein: AIRTAGQGYGYT
V gene: TRBV19; J gene: TRBJ2-5; CDR3 protein: ASSIALASETQY
V gene: TRBV18; J gene: TRBJ2-1; CDR3 protein: ASSPQLNSYNEQF
V gene: TRBV9; J gene: TRBJ2-2; CDR3 protein: ASSVVAGGTGELF
V gene: TRBV18; J gene: TRBJ1-1; CDR3 protein: ASSPEGGAEAF